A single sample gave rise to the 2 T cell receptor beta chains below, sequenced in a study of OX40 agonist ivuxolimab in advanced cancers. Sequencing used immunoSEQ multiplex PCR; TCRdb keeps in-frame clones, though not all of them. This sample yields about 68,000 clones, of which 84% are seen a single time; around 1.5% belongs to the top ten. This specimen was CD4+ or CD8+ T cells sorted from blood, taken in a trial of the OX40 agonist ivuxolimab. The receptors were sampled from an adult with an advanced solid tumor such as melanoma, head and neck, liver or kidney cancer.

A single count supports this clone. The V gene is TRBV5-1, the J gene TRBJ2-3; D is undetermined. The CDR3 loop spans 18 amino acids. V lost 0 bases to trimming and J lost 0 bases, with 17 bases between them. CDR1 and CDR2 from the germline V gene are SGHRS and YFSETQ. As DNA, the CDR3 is TGCGCCAGCAGCTTGGCTGCCGCCGCGCTGTTGAGCACAGATACGCAGTATTTT. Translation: CASSLAAAALLSTDTQYF.

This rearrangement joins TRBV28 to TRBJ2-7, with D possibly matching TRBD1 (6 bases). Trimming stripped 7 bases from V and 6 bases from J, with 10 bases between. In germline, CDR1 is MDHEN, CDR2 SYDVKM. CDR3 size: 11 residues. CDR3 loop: CASTNRVEQYF. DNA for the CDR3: TGTGCCAGCACAAACAGGGTCGAGCAGTACTTC.